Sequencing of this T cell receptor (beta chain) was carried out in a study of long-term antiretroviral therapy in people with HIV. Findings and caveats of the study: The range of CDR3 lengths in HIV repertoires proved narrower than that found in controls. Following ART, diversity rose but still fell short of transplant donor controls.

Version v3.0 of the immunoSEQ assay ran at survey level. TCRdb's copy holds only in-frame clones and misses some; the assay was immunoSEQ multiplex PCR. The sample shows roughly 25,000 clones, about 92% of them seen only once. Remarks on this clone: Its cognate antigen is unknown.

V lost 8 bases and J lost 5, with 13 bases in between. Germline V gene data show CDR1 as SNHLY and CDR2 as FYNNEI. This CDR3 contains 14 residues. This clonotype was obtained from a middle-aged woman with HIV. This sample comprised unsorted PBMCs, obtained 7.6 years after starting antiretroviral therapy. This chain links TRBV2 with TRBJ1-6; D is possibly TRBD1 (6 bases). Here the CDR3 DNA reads TGTGCCAGCCGACGGGGGGGCAATAATTCACCCCTCCACTTT. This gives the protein CASRRGGNNSPLHF.